Included here is one T cell receptor beta chain sequence, with context. The record originates from a study of CD8 T cells in Susac syndrome. TEMRA cells were FACS-enriched, unlike CD8+ and CD4+ T cells, which were negatively isolated. The CDR3 is 13 residues long. Per the germline V gene, CDR1 is SQVTM and CDR2 is ANQGSEA. V was pared by 5 bases and J by 3 bases, with 11 bases between. Random hexamers were used to reverse transcribe the RNA input (about 0.5 to 1 ug). TCR beta CDR3 was amplified by immunoSEQ covering 54 Vbeta and 13 Jbeta. From the immunoSEQ multiplex PCR reads, TCRdb called clonotypes with MiXCR, one entry per CDR3 protein. The sample has 150,000 to 200,000 distinct CDR3 sequences; around 95% are singletons.

The source of this sequence is a human donor with multiple sclerosis. This chain links TRBV29-1 with TRBJ2-4, with D uncertain. The sequenced material came from CD4+ T cells from PBMCs. CDR3 in DNA: TGCAGCGTTCACCACGCTTACAAAAACATTCAGTACTTC. This codes for CSVHHAYKNIQYF. The whole variable domain, remainder taken from reference TRBV29-1 and TRBJ2-4, is SAVISQKPSRDICQRGTSLTIQCQVDSQVTMMFWYRQQPGQSLTLIATANQGSEATYESGFVIDKFPISRPNLTFSTLTVSNMSPEDSSIYLCSVHHAYKNIQYFGAGTRLSVL.